Below, 32 T cell receptor beta chains from the same sample are listed, as sequenced in a study of blood T cell repertoires in COVID-19 (dated by TCRdb to 2018 to 2020). The library was obtained by the immunoSEQ multiplex PCR assay. Imported from immuneACCESS, the table was reduced by TCRdb to in-frame sequences with V and J called. These copies leave out some clones; in studies compared against another copy, an unresolved V gene accounts for under half, and the cause of the remainder is not known. Across this sample there are about 80,000 clones, with approximately 80% seen only once. Less than 20% of the sample comes from the top ten. Sequencing was performed on peripheral blood. The receptors were sampled from an elderly woman with acute or convalescent COVID-19.

This clone was counted only a few times. This chain links TRBV5-1 with TRBJ2-3; 7 bases are shared with TRBD2. This CDR3 region has 16 residues. The V and J ends lost 4 bases and 6 bases, in that order; junction bases with no gene match: 14. Germline V gives CDR1 SGHRS, CDR2 YFSETQ. The CDR3 DNA reads as TGCGCCAGCAGCCCCCGATTTGGGGGGGGGTCGGATACGCAGTATTTT. Translation gives CASSPRFGGGSDTQYF.

This clone was counted between two and nine times. This chain links TRBV4-1 with TRBJ1-4; the D gene is possibly TRBD1 (5 bases). The germline CDR1 and CDR2 sequences are MGHRA and YSYEKL. The CDR3 is 16 residues long. The germline V and J ends were trimmed by 4 bases and 13 bases, with 25 bases remaining between them. CDR3 nucleotides: TGCGCCAGCAGCCGAGTGGACTTCGGGACGGCCGGGAGACTGTTTTTT. This encodes CASSRVDFGTAGRLFF.

The chain uses TRBV24-1 and TRBJ1-2, with TRBD1 matching 9 bases. With 3 bases clipped from V and 2 bases from J, the junction kept 3 bases outside the gene matches. There are 15 residues in the CDR3. Germline CDR1 reads KGHDR; CDR2 reads SFDVKD. Written as DNA, the CDR3 is TGTGCCACCAGTGATGGGACAGGGCTCAACTATGGCTACACCTTC. Translation gives CATSDGTGLNYGYTF.

The chain has TRBV5-6 and TRBJ1-2; TRBD1 agrees at 8 bases. This CDR3 spans 15 amino acids. Losses at the gene ends were 0 bases for V and 6 bases for J; bases not matched to a gene: 7. CDR1 is SGHDT and CDR2 is YYEEEE in the germline V gene. This CDR3 is CASSLVPGGADGYTF. CDR3 in DNA: TGTGCCAGCAGCTTGGTCCCAGGGGGCGCGGATGGCTACACCTTC.

This clone was seen at least ten times. V and J are TRBV2 and TRBJ1-5; no clear D gene. With 3 bases removed from V and 0 bases from J, the gap between germline ends came to 9 bases. Germline V gene data show CDR1 as SNHLY and CDR2 as FYNNEI. The CDR3 is 15 residues long. As DNA, the CDR3 is TGTGCCAGCAGTGATGGAGCTTATAGCAATCAGCCCCAGCATTTT. Amino acid sequence: CASSDGAYSNQPQHF.

The J gene is TRBJ1-1, the V gene TRBV24-1; 10 bases are shared with TRBD1. The J segment lost 11 bases and the V segment lost 3 bases, leaving 8 bases of the junction unmatched. Germline-derived CDR1 and CDR2 are KGHDR and SFDVKD. The CDR3 is 14 residues long. The CDR3 spells CATSDDRDRGFAFF. The CDR3 DNA reads TGTGCCACCAGTGATGACCGGGACAGGGGATTTGCTTTCTTT.

The count of this clone is one. The V and J genes are TRBV4-3 and TRBJ2-5; the D gene is possibly TRBD1 (5 bases). The V gene lost 0 bases and the J gene lost 4 bases, with 15 bases spanning the gap. The V gene's germline CDR1 is LGHNA and CDR2 YSLEER. The CDR3 consists of 16 residues. CDR3 sequence: CASSQDWGRKGETQYF. CDR3 bases: TGCGCCAGCAGCCAAGATTGGGGCAGGAAGGGAGAGACCCAGTACTTC.

V and J are TRBV7-9 and TRBJ1-4; perhaps TRBD1 as D (5 bases). The CDR3 covers 15 residues. The V end was cut by 5 bases, the J end by 8 bases, with 18 bases between. Germline V gene sequence: CDR1 SEHNR, CDR2 FQNEAQ (reference sequence). This CDR3 is CASSEGSREGEKLFF. The CDR3 DNA reads as TGTGCCAGCAGCGAGGGGAGCAGGGAGGGGGAAAAACTGTTTTTT.

J is TRBJ1-5 and V is TRBV21-1; the table's D call of TRBD1 was not tested on the DNA. TRBV21-1 is a pseudogene locus. The CDR3 runs to 16 residues. The CDR3 DNA is TGTGCCAGCAGCAAAGAGGGACAGGGGCGTCGCCAGCCCCAGCATTTT. This codes for CASSKEGQGRRQPQHF.

The chain carries TRBV9 and TRBJ2-7, with D perhaps TRBD1 (5 bases). V dropped 0 bases and J dropped 5 bases, with 12 bases sitting between them. Germline assignment: CDR1 SGDLS and CDR2 YYNGEE. The CDR3 covers 14 residues. The CDR3 spells CASSVEQASDEQYF. The CDR3 region has the DNA TGTGCCAGCAGCGTAGAACAGGCTTCGGACGAGCAGTACTTC. The whole variable domain, filled in from reference TRBV9 and TRBJ2-7, reads DSGVTQTPKHLITATGQRVTLRCSPRSGDLSVYWYQQSLDQGLQFLIQYYNGEERAKGNILERFSAQQFPDLHSELNLSSLELGDSALYFCASSVEQASDEQYFGPGTRLTVT.

The chain links TRBV5-3 to TRBJ1-5; 10 nucleotides line up with TRBD1. TRBV5-3 is classed as an ORF, of uncertain function. The V gene end was trimmed by 3 bases and the J gene end by 6 bases; junction bases not matched to a gene: 12. The CDR3 loop spans 17 amino acids. The CDR3 is CARSSATGGGSGQPQHF. The CDR3 bases are TGTGCCAGAAGCTCGGCGACAGGGGGCGGTTCGGGTCAGCCCCAGCATTTT.

This clone was recorded only once. This chain connects TRBV6-1 to TRBJ2-5, with TRBD1 matching 11 bases. V lost 3 bases to trimming and J lost 7 bases; unmatched junction nucleotides: 1. The CDR3 spans 13 residues. From germline, CDR1 is MNHNS and CDR2 SASEGT. DNA of the CDR3: TGTGCCAGCAGTGAGGGACAGGGGGGGACCCAGTACTTC. This translates into CASSEGQGGTQYF.

V usage is TRBV6-5 and J usage is TRBJ1-1; D ambiguous. Germline V gene sequence: CDR1 MNHEY, CDR2 SVGAGI. The CDR3 loop spans 14 amino acids. Trimming pared 0 bases from V and 5 bases from J, leaving 10 bases between. The CDR3 loop is CASSYSRPRTEAFF. The CDR3 DNA reads TGTGCCAGCAGTTACTCCCGACCGCGGACTGAAGCTTTCTTT.

V gene TRBV11-2 combines with J gene TRBJ1-1; D call uncertain. Germline V CDR1 and CDR2: SGHAT, FQNNGV. This CDR3 region has 13 residues. Trimming cost V 1 base and J 8 bases, with 11 bases left between them. As DNA, the CDR3 is TGTGCCAGCAGCTTAGGACACCAAAGAGAAGCTTTCTTT. It encodes CASSLGHQREAFF.

A remark on this clone: Other DNA sequences in this specimen translate into the identical CDR3. The chain couples TRBV19 to TRBJ1-5; TRBD1 is a possible D gene (5 bases). CDR3 length equals 15 residues. Trimming took 1 base from V and 4 from J, leaving 11 bases between them. Germline assignment: CDR1 LNHDA and CDR2 SQIVND (reference sequence). The CDR3 DNA sequence: TGTGCCAGTAGTATAGGGGGCAGGGTTAATCAGCCCCAGCATTTT. Protein sequence: CASSIGGRVNQPQHF.

The rearrangement uses TRBV7-6 and TRBJ2-1; no definite D call. There are 15 residues in the CDR3. Germline loops: CDR1 SGHVS, CDR2 FNYEAQ. Trimming removed 5 bases at V and 7 bases at J, with 18 bases between. The CDR3, as DNA: TGTGCCAGCAGCCCCGGTAGCATGCACGCAAATGAGCAGTTCTTC. It specifies CASSPGSMHANEQFF.

The V call is TRBV7-2, the J call TRBJ2-7; D is ambiguous. Trimming cost V 1 base and J 8 bases, with 6 bases left between them. This CDR3 has 11 amino acids. Germline values: CDR1 SGHTA, CDR2 FQGNSA. CDR3 in amino acids: CASSLGGQQYF. The CDR3 DNA reads as TGTGCCAGCAGCTTAGGTGGCCAGCAGTACTTC.

The V call is TRBV18, the J call TRBJ2-7; D is perhaps TRBD1 (6 bases). This CDR3 region has 15 residues. V lost 2 bases and J 0 bases, leaving 11 bases between the germline ends. The germline CDR1 and CDR2 sequences are KGHSH and LQKENI. CDR3 loop: CASSPGGTSSYEQYF. The CDR3 DNA sequence: TGTGCCAGCTCACCAGGGGGCACGAGCTCCTACGAGCAGTACTTC.

The V call is TRBV6-5, the J call TRBJ1-2; the match to TRBD1 covers 7 bases. V shed 2 bases and J 6 bases; nucleotides not matched to a gene: 3. The V gene's germline CDR1 is MNHEY and CDR2 SVGAGI. This CDR3 region has 13 residues. The CDR3 reads CASSYDRANGYTF. In nucleotides, the CDR3 is TGTGCCAGCAGTTACGACAGGGCGAATGGCTACACCTTC.

This chain uses TRBV6-5 with TRBJ1-5; D not certain. V was cut by 0 bases and J by 7 bases, with 10 bases left in between. The CDR3 length is 14 residues. Germline CDR1 and CDR2: MNHEY and SVGAGI. The CDR3 here is CASSYSLGSQPQHF. CDR3 coding DNA: TGTGCCAGCAGTTACTCGCTGGGCAGCCAGCCCCAGCATTTT.

The CDR3 DNA follows: TGTGCCAGCAGCCACCCGACAGGATCCTATGGCTACACCTTC. Translated, it gives CASSHPTGSYGYTF. The gene calls are TRBV3-1 (or the pseudogene TRBV3-2) and TRBJ1-2; possibly TRBD1 for D (6 bases). This CDR3 has 14 residues. V was pared by 3 bases and J by 4 bases, with 12 bases between. Germline CDR1 LGHDT, CDR2 YNNKEL (reference sequence).

The V call is TRBV13, the J call TRBJ1-2; TRBD1 is a possible D gene (5 bases). The CDR3 has 14 residues. CDR1 and CDR2 from the germline V gene are PRHDT and FYEKMQ (reference sequence). V lost 0 bases and J 0 bases, leaving 5 bases between the germline ends. The CDR3 nucleotides are TGTGCCAGCAGCTTAGGGACAGCTAACTATGGCTACACCTTC. It yields the protein CASSLGTANYGYTF.

The sample holds a few counts of this clone. The CDR3 here is CAWSAMEGRNYGYTF. As DNA, the CDR3 is TGTGCCTGGAGCGCGATGGAGGGTAGAAACTATGGCTACACCTTC. The chain carries TRBV30 and TRBJ1-2; D gene uncertain. The V and J ends lost 3 bases and 2 bases respectively, with 16 bases between them. CDR3 length: 15 residues. Germline CDR1 reads GTSNPN; CDR2 reads SVGIG (reference sequence).

In this sample, this clone turned up once. The chain uses TRBV11-1 and TRBJ2-4; D perhaps matches TRBD2 (5 bases). This CDR3 has 16 residues. Germline CDR1 SGHAT, CDR2 FQDESV (reference sequence). Trimming cost V 0 bases and J 0 bases, with 9 bases left between them. The CDR3, as DNA: TGTGCCAGCAGCTTAGCGCCTAGCCTAGCCAAAAACATTCAGTACTTC. The encoded protein is CASSLAPSLAKNIQYF.

V gene TRBV24-1 combines with J gene TRBJ1-2; a weak D match, TRBD1 (5 bases). V lost 7 bases to trimming and J lost 6 bases, with 14 bases between them. The CDR3 is 13 residues long. Germline V gene lookup returns CDR1 KGHDR and CDR2 SFDVKD. The DNA of the CDR3 is TGTGCCACCAGCCAGACAGAATCCAATGGCTACACCTTC. This sequence encodes CATSQTESNGYTF.

This chain connects TRBV19 to TRBJ2-7; D is unclear. V dropped 3 bases and J dropped 7 bases, with 13 bases sitting between them. Germline V gives CDR1 LNHDA, CDR2 SQIVND (reference sequence). This CDR3 is 13 amino acids long. The CDR3 DNA reads as TGTGCCAGTAGTATGAGGAGAGCGTGGGAGCAGTACTTC. Translated, it gives CASSMRRAWEQYF. The whole variable domain, remainder taken from reference TRBV19 and TRBJ2-7, is DGGITQSPKYLFRKEGQNVTLSCEQNLNHDAMYWYRQDPGQGLRLIYYSQIVNDFQKGDIAEGYSVSREKKESFPLTVTSAQKNPTAFYLCASSMRRAWEQYFGPGTRLTVT.

This clone was counted a single time. The genes are TRBV10-3 and TRBJ2-5; 13 positions agree with TRBD2. Germline assignment: CDR1 ENHRY and CDR2 SYGVKD. V shed 4 bases, J shed 3 bases, and the junction held 5 bases outside the gene matches. The length of the CDR3 is 16 residues. The CDR3 sequence is CAISAGLAGSEETQYF. The CDR3 nucleotides are TGTGCCATCAGTGCGGGACTAGCGGGGAGCGAAGAGACCCAGTACTTC.

The CDR3 region is CASSPPAGLAPYEQYF. The CDR3 DNA sequence: TGTGCCAGTAGTCCTCCCGCAGGCCTAGCCCCCTACGAGCAGTACTTC. The chain joins TRBV19 to TRBJ2-7, with D tentatively TRBD2 (5 bases). The germline CDR1 and CDR2 sequences are LNHDA and SQIVND (reference sequence). This CDR3 is built from 16 residues. Trimming shortened V by 5 bases and J by 2 bases, and 19 bases separated the two germline ends.

The chain couples TRBV5-1 to TRBJ1-1; weak D call: TRBD1 (5 bases). Germline values: CDR1 SGHRS, CDR2 YFSETQ. The length of the CDR3 is 14 residues. Trimming took off 0 bases at V and 7 bases at J, with 13 bases between the two ends. The CDR3 spells CASSLEAGNHEAFF. DNA of the CDR3: TGCGCCAGCAGCTTGGAGGCAGGGAACCATGAAGCTTTCTTT.

This sequence joins TRBV5-1 and TRBJ1-2, with 8 positions matching TRBD1. Trimming at V came to 0 bases and at J to 7 bases, leaving 11 bases not matched to a gene. The CDR3 is 16 residues long. CDR1 SGHRS and CDR2 YFSETQ come from the germline V gene. The CDR3 coding sequence is TGCGCCAGCAGCTTGGCTTTTCAGGGGGCCTCTGGTGGCTACACCTTC. Residues: CASSLAFQGASGGYTF.

V gene TRBV7-3 combines with J gene TRBJ2-1, with unresolved D. Trimming stripped 2 bases from V and 5 bases from J, with 4 bases between. Germline lookup yields CDR1 SGHTA and CDR2 FQGTGA. This CDR3 contains 12 residues. The CDR3 loop is CASSLAHNEQFF. The CDR3 DNA follows: TGTGCCAGCAGCTTAGCGCACAATGAGCAGTTCTTC.

The gene calls are TRBV20-1 and TRBJ1-1, with 9 bases aligning to TRBD1. Germline values: CDR1 DFQATT, CDR2 SNEGSKA (reference sequence). This CDR3 contains 11 residues. V lost 5 bases and J lost 11; bases outside the gene matches: 6. The CDR3 here is CSAEQGAKAFF. The CDR3 coding sequence is TGCAGTGCTGAACAGGGGGCGAAGGCTTTCTTT.